These 21 T cell receptor beta chains were sequenced from one sample in a study of T cells in Graves' hyperthyroidism and ophthalmopathy (dated 2019 in TCRdb). Library preparation used multiplex PCR. The sequencer was an Illumina HiSeq 2000. The TCR beta CDR3 regions were amplified from RNA transcripts. The TCR CDR3 was subjected to a first round of RT-PCR using the HTBI primer set and the Qiagen OneStep RT-PCR kit. In TCRdb, the public reads were trimmed at Q25 with fastp and aligned with MiXCR, with productive beta chains retained. Every entry covers one CDR3 protein and lists the most common genes and DNA from its rows. A total of some 740,000 distinct CDR3 sequences appear in this sample, about 14% of them only once. Clones ranked in the top ten supply approximately 10% of the sample. The sequenced sample consisted of blood. These receptors all come from a woman between 18 and 30 years old with Graves' hyperthyroidism.

This clonotype occurred many times. Here the CDR3 DNA reads TGTGCCAGCAGCTTCCGGACTAGCGGGACGTCCGGCAATGAGCAGTTCTTC. Its protein is CASSFRTSGTSGNEQFF. The chain is built from TRBV11-1 and TRBJ2-1, with 12 bases lining up with TRBD2. The V gene end was trimmed by 3 bases and the J gene end by 6 bases; junction bases not matched to a gene: 9. The CDR3 totals 17 residues. Germline loops: CDR1 SGHAT, CDR2 FQDESV (reference sequence).

This clonotype has a count of ten or more. The CDR3 sequence: CASSSTGYEQYF. Here the CDR3 DNA reads TGTGCCAGCAGCTCGACAGGGTACGAGCAGTACTTC. V gene TRBV27 combines with J gene TRBJ2-7; the match to TRBD1 covers 7 bases. Germline CDR1 MNHEY, CDR2 SMNVEV (reference sequence). This CDR3 region has 12 residues. After removal of 6 bases from V and 4 bases from J, the junction contained 3 bases not matched to a gene.

This clonotype has at least ten counts. V and J are TRBV2 and TRBJ2-5; no clear D. Germline CDR1 is SNHLY and CDR2 is FYNNEI. Deletions cut 6 bases from V and 2 bases from J, with 4 bases between. There are 11 residues in the CDR3. CDR3 in DNA: TGTGCCAGCAGCGTGCAAGAGACCCAGTACTTC. It codes for CASSVQETQYF.

The chain joins TRBV11-3 to TRBJ2-5, with 7 bases that match TRBD1. This CDR3 spans 19 amino acids. CDR1 SGHNT and CDR2 YENEEA come from the germline V gene. Losses at the gene ends were 4 bases for V and 2 bases for J; bases not matched to a gene: 19. The CDR3 here is CASSSPLSRTGWRQETQYF. CDR3 nucleotide sequence: TGTGCCAGCAGCTCGCCCCTATCACGGACAGGCTGGAGGCAAGAGACCCAGTACTTC.

The gene calls are TRBV20-1 and TRBJ1-5; TRBD1 matches 7 bases. The length of the CDR3 is 14 residues. Germline lookup yields CDR1 DFQATT and CDR2 SNEGSKA (reference sequence). The junction had 5 bases not matched to a gene; V was cut back by 6 bases and J by 0 bases. The DNA of the CDR3 is TGCAGTGCCCCGGGACAGTATAGCAATCAGCCCCAGCATTTT. Protein sequence: CSAPGQYSNQPQHF.

This clonotype turned up a few times. The rearrangement uses TRBV12-3 or TRBV12-4 and TRBJ2-2, with D possibly called TRBD1 or TRBD2 (5 bases each). This CDR3 is built from 14 residues. Trimming stripped 8 bases from V and 3 bases from J, with 13 bases between. The CDR3 here is CASVFGTDTGELFF. CDR3 in DNA: TGTGCCAGCGTTTTCGGGACCGACACCGGGGAGCTGTTTTTT.

The chain employs TRBV3-1 and TRBJ2-7, with D hard to call. Trimming pared 1 base from V and 2 bases from J, leaving 12 bases between. The CDR3 has 15 residues. Per the germline V gene, CDR1 is LGHDT and CDR2 is YNNKEL (reference sequence). As DNA, the CDR3 is TGTGCCAGCAGCCAAGGGTTGGGCTTACCCTACGAGCAGTACTTC. Its translation is CASSQGLGLPYEQYF.

The gene calls are TRBV19 and TRBJ2-2; unclear D gene. The ends were cut back, 1 base at V and 5 bases at J, with 8 bases in the middle. The CDR3 is made up of 14 amino acids. CDR1 LNHDA and CDR2 SQIVND come from the germline V gene (reference sequence). The CDR3 is CASSIAQETGELFF. Here the CDR3 DNA reads TGTGCCAGTAGTATAGCCCAGGAAACCGGGGAGCTGTTTTTT.

This clonotype was recorded a few times. The chain joins TRBV28 to TRBJ2-1; D is possibly TRBD2 (6 bases). The CDR3 runs to 13 residues. CDR1 is MDHEN, CDR2 SYDVKM, per germline. Trimming pared 4 bases from V and 10 bases from J, leaving 14 bases between. CDR3 sequence: CASSSRARDEQFF. As DNA, the CDR3 is TGTGCCAGCAGTTCAAGGGCGCGGGACGAGCAGTTCTTC.

Comments on this clonotype: Mismatch with germline at one junction end may stem from a read error. The rearrangement links TRBV13 to TRBJ1-3; TRBD1 is a possible D gene (6 bases). From germline, CDR1 is PRHDT and CDR2 FYEKMQ (reference sequence). The CDR3 extends over 14 amino acids. The CDR3 bases are TGTGCCAGCAGTGAACAGGGATCTGGAATCACCATATATTTT. It translates to CASSEQGSGITIYF. Based on the CDR3 plus reference TRBV13 and TRBJ1-3, the full variable domain is AAGVIQSPRHLIKEKRETATLKCYPIPRHDTVYWYQQGPGQDPQFLISFYEKMQSDKGSIPDRFSAQQFSDYHSELNMSSLELGDSALYFCASSEQGSGITIYFGEGSWLTVV.

The sample holds many counts of this clonotype. The V and J genes are TRBV20-1 and TRBJ2-7; the D call may be TRBD1 or TRBD2 (5 bases each). This CDR3 has 13 amino acids. V gave up 3 bases and J gave up 0 bases, with 9 bases separating them. Germline-derived CDR1 and CDR2 are DFQATT and SNEGSKA (reference sequence). CDR3 coding DNA: TGCAGTGCTAGGGGACGGATCTCCTACGAGCAGTACTTC. Amino acid sequence: CSARGRISYEQYF.

The table lists this clonotype with many counts. The chain has TRBV12-3 or TRBV12-4 and TRBJ2-7; weak D call: TRBD2 (5 bases). Trimming pared 6 bases from V and 6 bases from J, leaving 12 bases between. This CDR3 has 12 residues. The CDR3 here is CASSHDRGEQYF. CDR3 nucleotides: TGTGCCAGCAGCCATGACCGGGGCGAGCAGTACTTC.

The V and J genes are TRBV7-3 and TRBJ2-1, with D hard to call. With 3 bases removed from V and 0 bases from J, the gap between germline ends came to 9 bases. The CDR3 loop spans 15 amino acids. The V gene's germline CDR1 is SGHTA and CDR2 FQGTGA. The CDR3 is CASSFGVSSYNEQFF. CDR3 in DNA: TGTGCCAGCAGCTTTGGCGTAAGCTCCTACAATGAGCAGTTCTTC.

This clonotype was detected only once. J is TRBJ2-1 and V is TRBV11-2; D unclear. The germline V gene has CDR1 SGHAT and CDR2 FQNNGV. The V gene lost 3 bases and the J gene lost 2 bases, with 23 bases spanning the gap. This CDR3 is 19 amino acids long. The CDR3, as DNA: TGTGCCAGCAGCTTGCTGTGGATGAGACGGGTCTCGACCTACAATGAGCAGTTCTTC. Its protein is CASSLLWMRRVSTYNEQFF.

In this sample, this clonotype turned up many times. The chain uses TRBV28 and TRBJ2-5; 10 positions match TRBD2. The V gene's germline CDR1 is MDHEN and CDR2 SYDVKM. The CDR3 length is 14 residues. V was clipped by 6 bases and J by 10 bases; unmatched bases: 11. Here the CDR3 DNA reads TGTGCCAGCAGAATCAGCGGGGGGGGTTTGGACCAGTACTTC. Its protein is CASRISGGGLDQYF.

This clonotype was counted only a few times. This chain links TRBV4-2 with TRBJ2-3; 13 nucleotides match TRBD2. CDR1 LGHNA and CDR2 YNFKEQ come from the germline V gene. The CDR3 length is 15 residues. Trimming took 8 bases from V and 3 from J; bases not matched to a gene: 5. The DNA of the CDR3 is TGTGCCAGCGGATTGGGACTAGCGGGAACAGATACGCAGTATTTT. Protein sequence: CASGLGLAGTDTQYF.

The chain joins TRBV9 to TRBJ2-5; maybe TRBD2 (7 bases). Germline assignment: CDR1 SGDLS and CDR2 YYNGEE. Trimming cost V 6 bases and J 0 bases, with 15 bases left between them. CDR3 length: 15 residues. The CDR3 protein is CASNLGGGDQETQYF. The CDR3, as DNA: TGTGCCAGCAACCTCGGAGGGGGGGACCAAGAGACCCAGTACTTC.

The chain combines TRBV13 with TRBJ1-2, with 7 bases lining up with TRBD1. Trimming at V came to 5 bases and at J to 3 bases, leaving 6 bases not matched to a gene. The CDR3 loop spans 14 amino acids. Germline lookup yields CDR1 PRHDT and CDR2 FYEKMQ (reference sequence). CDR3 amino acids: CASSQDRVDYGYTF. In DNA form, the CDR3 reads TGTGCCAGCAGCCAAGACAGGGTAGACTATGGCTACACCTTC.

This chain joins TRBV18 and TRBJ1-1; D call uncertain. The CDR3 is 12 residues long. The V end was cut by 5 bases, the J end by 9 bases, with 13 bases between. Germline V gives CDR1 KGHSH, CDR2 LQKENI. DNA for the CDR3: TGTGCCAGCTCATCGTCGCAGTTCCAAGCTTTCTTT. Translating it yields CASSSSQFQAFF.

Note on this clonotype: Just one base apart from a much larger clone, this may be a read error. In DNA, the CDR3 is TGTGCCTGGAGCCCCGCGACTAGCGGGCTGAACACCGGGGGGCTGTTTTTT. Its translation: CAWSPATSGLNTGGLFF. The V call is TRBV30, the J call TRBJ2-2, with TRBD2 identical over 10 bases. Germline V gives CDR1 GTSNPN, CDR2 SVGIG (reference sequence). The CDR3 runs 17 residues.

This clonotype was found many times. The chain links TRBV3-1 to TRBJ2-7; 11 bases map to TRBD2. The CDR3 contains 16 residues. Germline loops: CDR1 LGHDT, CDR2 YNNKEL (reference sequence). The V and J ends lost 1 base and 2 bases, in that order; junction bases with no gene match: 4. The CDR3 is CASSQGPLAGAYEQYF. CDR3 in DNA: TGTGCCAGCAGCCAAGGCCCACTAGCGGGAGCCTACGAGCAGTACTTC.